These 23 T cell receptor beta chains share one sample of origin, sequenced in a study of T cells after yellow fever vaccination. TCRdb called the 5' RACE reads again in MiXCR, with one record for every CDR3 protein. Of 250,000 to 300,000 distinct CDR3 sequences in the sample, 13% were seen once. The sample here was CD4+ T cells sorted from PBMCs, taken 45 days after the yellow fever booster vaccination. The receptor set was obtained from a man aged 30-40 years who received the YFV17D yellow fever vaccine.

The rearrangement links TRBV5-1 to TRBJ2-3, with D tentatively TRBD2 (5 bases). CDR3 length: 15 amino acids. V lost 2 bases to trimming and J lost 0 bases, with 10 bases between them. Germline V gene lookup returns CDR1 SGHRS and CDR2 YFSETQ. This chain's CDR3 is CASSFSPGSTDTQYF. CDR3 nucleotides: TGCGCCAGCAGCTTTTCTCCGGGGAGCACAGATACGCAGTATTTT. The full variable domain, with the rest looked up from reference TRBV5-1 and TRBJ2-3, is KAGVTQTPRYLIKTRGQQVTLSCSPISGHRSVSWYQQTPGQGLQFLFEYFSETQRNKGNFPGRFSGRQFSNSRSEMNVSTLELGDSALYLCASSFSPGSTDTQYFGPGTRLTVL.

This chain links TRBV18 with TRBJ2-7, with a tentative D call TRBD2 (6 bases). Germline V lookup: CDR1 KGHSH, CDR2 LQKENI. The CDR3 is 15 amino acids. The V end lost 0 bases, the J end lost 7 bases, and 16 bases lay between the germline ends. The chain's CDR3 is CASSPPRRGRREQYF. CDR3 DNA sequence: TGTGCCAGCTCACCACCTCGGAGGGGCCGGAGGGAGCAGTACTTC. The full variable domain, with the rest looked up from reference TRBV18 and TRBJ2-7, is NAGVMQNPRHLVRRRGQEARLRCSPMKGHSHVYWYRQLPEEGLKFMVYLQKENIIDESGMPKERFSAEFPKEGPSILRIQQVVRGDSAAYFCASSPPRRGRREQYFGPGTRLTVT.

This clonotype was seen only a few times. A junction boundary mismatches the germline segment, possibly from a read error. The chain combines TRBV3-1 with TRBJ2-7; 7 positions match TRBD2. CDR3 size: 12 residues. Germline CDR1 and CDR2: LGHDT and YNNKEL (reference sequence). CDR3 DNA: TGTGCCAGCAGCCAGGCGGGGCTAGCGGTCCTCTTC. Translated, it gives CASSQAGLAVLF.

This clonotype was recorded a few times. The V call is TRBV5-1, the J call TRBJ2-1; 8 bases line up with TRBD2. Unmatched junction bases numbered 12, after V lost 1 base and J lost 9 bases. The CDR3 contains 16 residues. Looked up from germline, CDR1 is SGHRS and CDR2 is YFSETQ. Written as DNA, the CDR3 is TGCGCCAGCAGCTTGCTTTTCCGGGAGGGCCTTGGTGAGCAGTTCTTC. It specifies CASSLLFREGLGEQFF.

This chain links TRBV20-1 with TRBJ2-5; 8 nucleotides match TRBD2. J was trimmed by 5 bases and V by 6 bases; bases with no gene match: 11. The CDR3 loop spans 14 amino acids. Germline CDR1 is DFQATT and CDR2 is SNEGSKA (reference sequence). The DNA for the CDR3 is TGCAGTGCCATCCGAGCGGGAGTTTTGGAGACCCAGTACTTC. It codes for CSAIRAGVLETQYF.

This clonotype was recorded at least ten times. The CDR3, as DNA: TGTGCCACCAGCGGGCAGGGAAGGACCCAGTACTTC. Protein product: CATSGQGRTQYF. The chain combines TRBV28 with TRBJ2-5; TRBD2 might be the D (6 bases). V was shortened by 10 bases and J by 7 bases, with 16 bases between the two germline ends. Germline CDR1 and CDR2: MDHEN and SYDVKM. The CDR3 covers 12 residues. The full variable domain, rest sourced from reference TRBV28 and TRBJ2-5, is DVKVTQSSRYLVKRTGEKVFLECVQDMDHENMFWYRQDPGLGLRLIYFSYDVKMKEKGDIPEGYSVSREKKERFSLILESASTNQTSMYLCATSGQGRTQYFGPGTRLLVL.

This clonotype has only a few counts. The genes are TRBV20-1 and TRBJ2-2, with unresolved D. Trimming shortened V by 6 bases and J by 1 base, and 12 bases separated the two germline ends. This CDR3 spans 14 amino acids. Germline V gene data show CDR1 as DFQATT and CDR2 as SNEGSKA (reference sequence). CDR3 amino acids: CSAPRKENTGELFF. The CDR3 bases are TGCAGTGCCCCGAGGAAGGAGAACACCGGGGAGCTGTTTTTT.

This clonotype showed up just a few times. The V and J genes are TRBV11-1 and TRBJ2-1; D possibly corresponds to TRBD2 (6 bases). CDR3 length equals 19 residues. V was shortened by 3 bases and J by 6 bases, with 27 bases between the two germline ends. Germline loops: CDR1 SGHAT, CDR2 FQDESV (reference sequence). CDR3 region: CASSFAWRAGLATSNEQFF. The CDR3 DNA reads TGTGCCAGCAGCTTTGCGTGGAGGGCAGGACTTGCAACATCCAATGAGCAGTTCTTC.

This chain links TRBV5-5 with TRBJ2-5, with a possible D match to TRBD2 (6 bases). CDR3 length: 13 residues. V shed 4 bases and J shed 5 bases, with 12 bases lying between them. CDR1 is SGHKS and CDR2 is YYEKEE in the germline V gene (reference sequence). The CDR3 region is CASSGGVSETQYF. DNA of the CDR3: TGTGCCAGCAGCGGAGGGGTTTCGGAGACCCAGTACTTC.

The chain combines TRBV4-2 with TRBJ2-4, with D hard to call. Germline assignment: CDR1 LGHNA and CDR2 YNFKEQ. This CDR3 comprises 18 residues. V lost 1 base, J lost 3 bases, and 19 bases lay in between. CDR3 bases: TGTGCCAGCAGCCAAGGCCGCCCGACACAAAAAGACAAAAACATTCAGTACTTC. It yields the protein CASSQGRPTQKDKNIQYF.

The chain is built from TRBV25-1 and TRBJ2-1; TRBD2 agrees at 7 bases. Germline CDR1 and CDR2: MGHDK and SYGVNS. CDR3 length equals 15 residues. With 6 bases clipped from V and 6 bases from J, the junction kept 11 bases outside the gene matches. The CDR3 sequence: CASRASGGRPNEQFF. The CDR3 bases are TGTGCCAGCAGAGCATCGGGCGGGAGACCCAATGAGCAGTTCTTC.

This clonotype was detected a few times. The chain combines TRBV25-1 with TRBJ2-3; TRBD2 aligns across 7 bases. Germline V CDR1 and CDR2: MGHDK, SYGVNS. This CDR3 region has 17 residues. Trimming at V came to 2 bases and at J to 2 bases, leaving 10 bases not matched to a gene. In nucleotides, the CDR3 is TGTGCCAGCAGTGAACACCCAGCGGGAACCTACACAGATACGCAGTATTTT. Its protein is CASSEHPAGTYTDTQYF. Filled out from reference TRBV25-1 and TRBJ2-3, the complete variable domain reads EADIYQTPRYLVIGTGKKITLECSQTMGHDKMYWYQQDPGMELHLIHYSYGVNSTEKGDLSSESTVSRIRTEHFPLTLESARPSHTSQYLCASSEHPAGTYTDTQYFGPGTRLTVL.

This clonotype has only a few counts. The CDR3 DNA is TGTGCCACCAAGGAGGGCTCCTACGAGCAGTACTTC. Translated, it gives CATKEGSYEQYF. This rearrangement joins TRBV6-5 to TRBJ2-7; a weak D match, TRBD2 (6 bases). This CDR3 has 12 residues. V gave up 10 bases and J gave up 0 bases, with 10 bases separating them. Germline V gene lookup returns CDR1 MNHEY and CDR2 SVGAGI.

This clonotype has a handful of counts. This sequence joins TRBV5-4 and TRBJ2-5; the D gene is possibly TRBD2 (6 bases). There are 15 residues in the CDR3. V lost 5 bases to trimming and J lost 1 base, with 15 bases between them. The V gene's germline CDR1 is SGHNT and CDR2 YYREEE (reference sequence). The CDR3 DNA reads as TGTGCCAGCAGTCCACGGCAGGAGGGCCAAGAGACCCAGTACTTC. Protein: CASSPRQEGQETQYF.

As to this clonotype: It is likely a read error, because the conserved phenylalanine at the end of the CDR3 is missing. The gene calls are TRBV11-2 and TRBJ2-1; D is possibly TRBD2 (6 bases). Trimming removed 6 bases at V and 6 bases at J, with 15 bases between. The germline V gene has CDR1 SGHAT and CDR2 FQNNGV. The CDR3 contains 14 residues. CDR3 DNA: TGTGCCAGCAGTCGCAACCGAGCGGGCAATGAGCAGTTCTTA. This encodes CASSRNRAGNEQFL.

This sequence joins TRBV5-6 and TRBJ1-1, with D hard to call. CDR3 length: 15 amino acids. Germline CDR1 SGHDT, CDR2 YYEEEE. V gave up 2 bases and J gave up 0 bases, with 11 bases separating them. The CDR3 loop reads CASSFQTYMNTEAFF. Here the CDR3 DNA reads TGTGCCAGCAGCTTCCAGACTTATATGAACACTGAAGCTTTCTTT.

The CDR3 sequence: CASSLGRASSYNEQFF. The CDR3, as DNA: TGTGCCAGCAGCTTGGGCAGGGCAAGCTCCTACAATGAGCAGTTCTTC. V and J are TRBV5-6 and TRBJ2-1; maybe TRBD1 (5 bases). Germline V CDR1 and CDR2: SGHDT, YYEEEE. V lost 0 bases and J lost 0, with 10 bases in between. CDR3 length: 16 amino acids.

This clonotype has a handful of counts. The chain is built from TRBV12-3 or TRBV12-4 and TRBJ1-5; D unclear. CDR3 length: 14 amino acids. Between the trimmed V and J ends, which lost 1 base and 3 bases, there was a span of 7 bases. The CDR3 sequence: CASSLVLDNQPQHF. The CDR3 DNA reads as TGTGCCAGCAGTTTAGTCTTAGACAATCAGCCCCAGCATTTT.

The V and J genes are TRBV7-8 and TRBJ2-7, with D possibly TRBD1 on 6 matching bases. V was shortened by 4 bases and J by 0 bases, with 13 bases between the two germline ends. The CDR3 sequence is 15 residues long. Germline V gene data show CDR1 as SGHVS and CDR2 as FQNEAQ. The DNA of the CDR3 is TGTGCCAGCAGCTCCAACAGGGAGATCTCCTACGAGCAGTACTTC. Amino acid sequence: CASSSNREISYEQYF.

The chain links TRBV7-2 to TRBJ2-1; no clear D. The V end was cut by 5 bases, the J end by 9 bases, with 11 bases between. The CDR3 covers 12 residues. Germline CDR1 reads SGHTA; CDR2 reads FQGNSA. The CDR3 DNA reads as TGTGCCAGCAGCCCCCAAGTGGTTGAGCAGTTCTTC. This sequence encodes CASSPQVVEQFF.

This sequence joins TRBV20-1 and TRBJ2-2; 14 bases are a match to TRBD2. From germline, CDR1 is DFQATT and CDR2 SNEGSKA (reference sequence). This CDR3 has 19 amino acids. The V and J ends lost 4 bases and 1 base, in that order; junction bases with no gene match: 11. This CDR3 reads CSATGTSGSDIWNTGELFF. Written as DNA, the CDR3 is TGCAGTGCTACTGGGACTAGCGGGAGCGACATATGGAACACCGGGGAGCTGTTTTTT.

This clonotype was found many times. V gene TRBV15 combines with J gene TRBJ2-3; the D is unclear. Trimming removed 6 bases from V and 5 bases from J, with 15 bases in between. This CDR3 contains 14 residues. Germline V lookup: CDR1 LNHNV, CDR2 YYDKDF (reference sequence). DNA for the CDR3: TGTGCCACCAGGGAGATTCAGGTGGGAGATACGCAGTATTTT. The encoded protein is CATREIQVGDTQYF.

This clonotype was seen a few times. The V call is TRBV6-5, the J call TRBJ2-5; D not resolved. The CDR3 sequence is 15 residues long. The V end was cut by 0 bases, the J end by 2 bases, with 10 bases between. CDR1 MNHEY and CDR2 SVGAGI come from the germline V gene. CDR3 DNA: TGTGCCAGCAGTTACTCGGCGACCGCACAAGAGACCCAGTACTTC. Translation gives CASSYSATAQETQYF.